This T cell receptor beta chain was documented in a study of graft-versus-host responses after intestinal transplantation. Across the whole study: Recipients were given multivisceral, liver-intestinal, or isolated intestinal transplants. After anti-thymocyte globulin induction, recipients took tacrolimus and steroids for about 3 years.

A remark on this clone: What it recognizes is unknown.

Sequencing used immunoSEQ multiplex PCR; TCRdb keeps in-frame clones, though not all of them. The repertoire includes under 140,000 clones, over 85% of them detected once, and about 0.54% sits in the top ten. Per germline, CDR1 MNHEY and CDR2 SMNVEV (reference sequence). The CDR3 has 13 residues. Trimming removed 3 bases at V and 7 bases at J, with 10 bases between. V is TRBV27 and J is TRBJ2-1, with a weak D call TRBD2 (5 bases). This sample comprised unstimulated CD8+ T cells sorted from spleen or lymph node cells, obtained before intestinal transplant. The source of this sequence is a human donor who received an intestinal transplant. CDR3: CASSLGSVNEQFF. The CDR3 DNA sequence: TGTGCCAGCAGTTTGGGGAGCGTGAATGAGCAGTTCTTC.